A single sample gave rise to the 24 T cell receptor delta chains below, sequenced in a study of TRDV2 sequences in healthy donors. TCRdb re-called the PCR reads through CATT. Of more than 2,000 delta-chain clones listed, less than 65% are singletons. Material for sequencing was Vd2+ gamma-delta T cells from blood. These receptors were obtained from a human donor in good health.

This chain joins TRDV2 and TRDJ1, with D unclear. The germline V gene encodes CDR1 GEAIGNYY and CDR2 EKD. V gave up 3 bases and J gave up 2 bases, with 24 bases separating them. The CDR3 runs to 18 residues. The CDR3 nucleotides read TGTGCCTGTGACGGCGTTGCTGGACTTTTAAATTGGACCGATAAACTCATCTTT. This codes for CACDGVAGLLNWTDKLIF.

The chain carries TRDV2 and TRDJ1; TRDD3 matches at 9 bases. Germline assignment: CDR1 GEAIGNYY and CDR2 EKD. CDR3 length equals 20 residues. With 0 bases clipped from V and 3 bases from J, the junction kept 19 bases outside the gene matches. In DNA form, the CDR3 reads TGTGCCTGTGACACCATTGTTCTGGGGGATTCCCGAAGTCAACCCGATAAACTCATCTTT. Amino acid sequence: CACDTIVLGDSRSQPDKLIF.

The chain carries TRDV2 and TRDJ1; 10 bases align to TRDD3. Germline loops: CDR1 GEAIGNYY, CDR2 EKD. Trimming removed 2 bases from V and 7 bases from J; junction bases left unmatched: 6. The CDR3 sequence is 14 residues long. The CDR3 reads CACDRLGDESKLIF. In DNA, the CDR3 is TGTGCCTGTGACAGACTGGGGGATGAAAGTAAACTCATCTTT.

This clone was observed a single time. J is TRDJ1 and V is TRDV2; 11 positions agree with TRDD3. Germline V gives CDR1 GEAIGNYY, CDR2 EKD. The CDR3 is 18 amino acids. V lost 3 bases and J lost 0; bases outside the gene matches: 11. CDR3 residues: CACDLLGDMAPYTDKLIF. The CDR3 coding sequence is TGTGCCTGTGACTTACTGGGGGATATGGCACCGTACACCGATAAACTCATCTTT.

The chain couples TRDV2 to TRDJ1; 8 bases fit TRDD3. The CDR3 is 16 amino acids. CDR1 is GEAIGNYY and CDR2 is EKD in the germline V gene. V dropped 5 bases and J dropped 0; count of bases not matched to a gene: 10. This chain's CDR3 is CACVPLGEVNTDKLIF. The CDR3, as DNA: TGTGCCTGTGTGCCTCTGGGGGAAGTAAACACCGATAAACTCATCTTT.

The chain couples TRDV2 to TRDJ1; 12 bases are shared with TRDD3. With V trimmed by 0 bases and J by 2 bases, 15 bases remained unmatched. Germline values: CDR1 GEAIGNYY, CDR2 EKD. The CDR3 runs to 20 residues. In DNA form, the CDR3 reads TGTGCCTGTGACACCCTTACTGGGGGATACCCCCTGGAGAGGACCGATAAACTCATCTTT. This codes for CACDTLTGGYPLERTDKLIF.

The gene calls are TRDV2 and TRDJ1, with TRDD3 matching 10 bases. V lost 4 bases to trimming and J lost 0 bases; unmatched junction nucleotides: 13. Germline CDR1 GEAIGNYY, CDR2 EKD. CDR3 length equals 18 residues. For the CDR3, the DNA is TGTGCCTGTGATAAGGTACTAATGGGGGATACCGACACCGATAAACTCATCTTT. Protein: CACDKVLMGDTDTDKLIF.

On this clone itself: A much larger clone is a single base away; this may be a read error. This rearrangement joins TRDV2 to TRDJ1; 7 bases fit TRDD3. Germline lookup yields CDR1 GEAIGNYY and CDR2 EKD. The length of the CDR3 is 17 residues. V dropped 3 bases and J dropped 0; count of bases not matched to a gene: 12. The CDR3 loop is CACDEFLGATNTDKLIF. CDR3 coding DNA: TGTGCCTGTGACGAATTCCTGGGGGCCACTAACACCGATAAACTCATCTTT.

This chain links TRDV2 with TRDJ1, with D possibly matching TRDD3 (10 bases). V was clipped by 4 bases and J by 0 bases, with 35 bases between them. The CDR3 runs to 22 residues. In germline, CDR1 is GEAIGNYY, CDR2 EKD. The CDR3: CACETMPEPSYFTGGYTDKLIF. DNA for the CDR3: TGTGCCTGTGAGACAATGCCCGAACCTTCCTACTTTACTGGGGGATACACCGATAAACTCATCTTT.

The chain joins TRDV2 to TRDJ1; TRDD3 is a possible D gene (6 bases). The CDR3 consists of 18 residues. V lost 0 bases and J lost 3, with 22 bases in between. Germline V gene data show CDR1 as GEAIGNYY and CDR2 as EKD. For the CDR3, the DNA is TGTGCCTGTGACACCGTTGATAGAAGTGGGGGTCCAGCCGATAAACTCATCTTT. This translates into CACDTVDRSGGPADKLIF.

V gene TRDV2 combines with J gene TRDJ1, with a tentative D call TRDD3 (5 bases). V shed 0 bases and J shed 0 bases, with 28 bases lying between them. Germline CDR1 is GEAIGNYY and CDR2 is EKD. The CDR3 is made up of 21 amino acids. CDR3 coding DNA: TGTGCCTGTGACACCGCTGGAATGAGGGGGCCTAGCTCCTGGGACACCGATAAACTCATCTTT. This translates into CACDTAGMRGPSSWDTDKLIF.

This clone was counted once. The chain employs TRDV2 and TRDJ3, with 12 bases lining up with TRDD3. Looked up from germline, CDR1 is GEAIGNYY and CDR2 is EKD. V shed 3 bases, J shed 8 bases, and the junction held 10 bases outside the gene matches. The length of the CDR3 is 18 residues. The CDR3 coding sequence is TGTGCCTGTGACGCCTTACTGGGGGATACCTCGAACACCCGACAGATGTTTTTC. It is translated as CACDALLGDTSNTRQMFF.

The chain joins TRDV2 to TRDJ3, with 10 bases lining up with TRDD3. After removal of 3 bases from V and 1 base from J, the junction contained 14 bases not matched to a gene. CDR1 and CDR2 (germline): GEAIGNYY, EKD. The CDR3 is 21 residues long. In DNA form, the CDR3 reads TGTGCCTGTGACCTCCTGGGGGATAAACTCGGTAGGTCCTGGGACACCCGACAGATGTTTTTC. It yields the protein CACDLLGDKLGRSWDTRQMFF.

The chain couples TRDV2 to TRDJ1; no definite D call. CDR1 is GEAIGNYY, CDR2 EKD, per germline. Trimming stripped 0 bases from V and 1 base from J, with 11 bases between. The CDR3 sequence is 15 residues long. The CDR3 loop reads CACDTVSRGTDKLIF. CDR3 in DNA: TGTGCCTGTGACACCGTATCCCGCGGCACCGATAAACTCATCTTT.

This clone was recorded a few times. The V gene is TRDV2, the J gene TRDJ1, with 8 bases lining up with TRDD3. CDR1 is GEAIGNYY, CDR2 EKD, per germline. This CDR3 spans 16 amino acids. V lost 3 bases, J lost 0 bases, and 8 bases stayed unmatched. Here the CDR3 DNA reads TGTGCCTGTGACGGACTGGGGGTACAGAACACCGATAAACTCATCTTT. It encodes CACDGLGVQNTDKLIF.

In its sample, this clone was seen a few times. The chain uses TRDV2 and TRDJ1; no clear D. Germline CDR1 GEAIGNYY, CDR2 EKD. The CDR3 loop spans 13 amino acids. Trimming pared 3 bases from V and 0 bases from J, leaving 7 bases between. The CDR3 loop reads CACDQINTDKLIF. The CDR3 nucleotides are TGTGCCTGTGACCAGATTAACACCGATAAACTCATCTTT.

This chain uses TRDV2 with TRDJ1, with TRDD3 matching over 7 bases. Trimming at V came to 1 base and at J to 0 bases, leaving 7 bases not matched to a gene. The CDR3 has 16 amino acids. Germline assignment: CDR1 GEAIGNYY and CDR2 EKD. The CDR3 region has the DNA TGTGCCTGTGACACTCTCCTGGGGGGTTACACCGATAAACTCATCTTT. Its translation: CACDTLLGGYTDKLIF.

The V gene is TRDV2, the J gene TRDJ1, with TRDD3 identical over 8 bases. The ends lost 3 bases at V and 2 bases at J; junction bases unmatched: 10. Germline V gives CDR1 GEAIGNYY, CDR2 EKD. The CDR3 spans 16 residues. CDR3 DNA: TGTGCCTGTGACGCCACGGGAATGGGGGATACCGATAAACTCATCTTT. It translates to CACDATGMGDTDKLIF.

In the case of this clone: Other DNA sequences in the sample encode the same CDR3. The V and J genes are TRDV2 and TRDJ1; D remains unclear. Germline V gene sequence: CDR1 GEAIGNYY, CDR2 EKD. Between the trimmed V and J ends, which lost 2 bases and 2 bases, there was a span of 26 bases. The CDR3 runs to 19 residues. The CDR3 nucleotides read TGTGCCTGTGACAAGGTCGGCCTGCCGACACCCCGGGCGACCGATAAACTCATCTTT. Its translation is CACDKVGLPTPRATDKLIF.

The chain employs TRDV2 and TRDJ1; D gene ambiguous. Between the trimmed V and J ends, which lost 0 bases and 5 bases, there was a span of 15 bases. The CDR3 loop spans 15 amino acids. Per germline, CDR1 GEAIGNYY and CDR2 EKD. CDR3 coding DNA: TGTGCCTGTGACACCGCCGGGACCTATAGAGATAAACTCATCTTT. Protein product: CACDTAGTYRDKLIF.

This chain uses TRDV2 with TRDJ1, with D unresolved. Deletions cut 2 bases from V and 0 bases from J, with 15 bases between. The germline gives CDR1 GEAIGNYY, CDR2 EKD. This CDR3 is 16 amino acids long. Here the CDR3 reads CACDMLGPGYTDKLIF. The CDR3, as DNA: TGTGCCTGTGACATGCTCGGTCCGGGGTACACCGATAAACTCATCTTT.

This clone is a singleton in its sample. This chain connects TRDV2 to TRDJ3; 8 bases line up with TRDD3. The germline V gene has CDR1 GEAIGNYY and CDR2 EKD. The CDR3 is made up of 17 amino acids. Unmatched junction bases numbered 8, after V lost 3 bases and J lost 5 bases. CDR3 loop: CACDAMGDRGDTRQMFF. The CDR3 DNA reads as TGTGCCTGTGACGCTATGGGGGATCGGGGGGACACCCGACAGATGTTTTTC.

This rearrangement joins TRDV2 to TRDJ1; a weak D match, TRDD3 (6 bases). The CDR3 is 14 residues long. Germline V CDR1 and CDR2: GEAIGNYY, EKD. V was cut by 1 base and J by 4 bases, with 12 bases left in between. The CDR3 protein is CACDTMGARDKLIF. CDR3 DNA sequence: TGTGCCTGTGACACGATGGGGGCCCGCGATAAACTCATCTTT.

This chain joins TRDV2 and TRDJ1; D remains unclear. The V and J ends lost 3 bases and 7 bases respectively, with 14 bases between them. The CDR3 length is 13 residues. CDR1 is GEAIGNYY, CDR2 EKD, per germline. The CDR3 coding sequence is TGTGCCTGTGACGCAGTGGGAAAATCTAAACTCATCTTT. This gives the protein CACDAVGKSKLIF.